The rows below give T cell receptor beta chains drawn from one sample of a study of blood T cell repertoires in COVID-19. The repertoire was sequenced with immunoSEQ multiplex PCR; TCRdb's copy has only in-frame clones and lacks some. The repertoire holds fewer than 150,000 clones, with about 89% as singletons. The sequenced sample was peripheral blood. The receptors derive from an older woman with acute or convalescent COVID-19. Both conserved end residues are part of each CDR3. A D gene is named only where the DNA matches it firmly. The size of a clone is reported for some rows only, either as once, few or many, or as a class for expanded clones.

abundance	v_gene	d_gene	j_gene	CDR3aa	CDR3nt
few	TRBV19	NA	TRBJ1-5	CASSILTNQPQHF	TGTGCCAGTAGTATACTAACCAATCAGCCCCAGCATTTT
NA	TRBV12-3/TRBV12-4	NA	TRBJ1-1	CASSLAQDTEAFF	TGTGCCAGCAGCCTCGCCCAGGACACTGAAGCTTTCTTT
NA	TRBV6-4	NA	TRBJ2-7	CASSHDDGGEQYF	TGTGCCAGCAGCCACGACGACGGCGGGGAGCAGTACTTC
NA	TRBV2	TRBD1	TRBJ1-2	CASRQGWTGANYGYTF	TGTGCCAGCAGGCAAGGGTGGACAGGGGCTAACTATGGCTACACCTTC
NA	TRBV5-1	TRBD2	TRBJ2-3	CASSPPGGGGTDTQYF	TGCGCCAGCAGCCCCCCCGGGGGGGGCGGGACAGATACGCAGTATTTT
NA	TRBV19	NA	TRBJ1-4	CASSIEWRRQSVIRGSDEKLFF	TGTGCCAGTAGTATTGAGTGGCGTCGTCAATCGGTAATTCGAGGGTCGGATGAAAAACTGTTTTTT
once	TRBV6-1	TRBD1	TRBJ2-1	CASSETDRGISNEQFF	TGTGCCAGCAGTGAAACTGACAGGGGAATTAGCAATGAGCAGTTCTTC
NA	TRBV28	TRBD1	TRBJ2-7	CASNARDRQTYEQYF	TGTGCCAGCAACGCCCGGGACAGGCAGACCTACGAGCAGTACTTC
NA	TRBV5-5	NA	TRBJ2-5	CASSRKQGAETQYF	TGTGCCAGCAGTAGAAAACAGGGAGCTGAGACCCAGTACTTC
NA	TRBV5-1	TRBD1	TRBJ2-3	CASSLVGTESTDTQYF	TGCGCCAGCAGCTTGGTGGGGACAGAGAGCACAGATACGCAGTATTTT
once	TRBV6-2/TRBV6-3	NA	TRBJ1-1	CASSGQGATEAFF	TGTGCCAGCAGCGGGCAGGGTGCCACTGAAGCTTTCTTT
few	TRBV5-1	NA	TRBJ2-3	CASRRLEADTQYF	TGCGCCAGCCGTAGGCTAGAGGCAGATACGCAGTATTTT
NA	TRBV2	NA	TRBJ1-6	CATTLENSPLHF	TGTGCCACCACCCTGGAGAATTCACCCCTCCACTTT
once	TRBV7-2	NA	TRBJ1-4	CASSGGTNEKLFF	TGTGCCAGCAGCGGGGGCACTAATGAAAAACTGTTTTTT
NA	TRBV6-1	NA	TRBJ1-1	CASSEAGNTEAFF	TGTGCCAGCAGTGAAGCCGGGAACACTGAAGCTTTCTTT
NA	TRBV5-1	NA	TRBJ2-1	CASSQAGYNEQFF	TGCGCCAGCAGTCAGGCGGGATACAATGAGCAGTTCTTC
NA	TRBV7-9	NA	TRBJ1-2	CASSLPARSQGFDYTF	TGTGCCAGCAGCTTGCCCGCCCGGAGTCAGGGTTTTGACTACACCTTC
NA	TRBV18	TRBD1	TRBJ1-1	CASSADRDGSAFF	TGTGCCAGCTCAGCAGACAGGGATGGTTCGGCTTTCTTT
NA	TRBV11-3	TRBD1	TRBJ2-3	CASSLVGGPDTQYF	TGTGCCAGCAGCTTAGTAGGGGGCCCAGATACGCAGTATTTT
NA	TRBV18	TRBD1	TRBJ2-1	CASSPGQENYNEQFF	TGTGCCAGCTCCCCGGGACAGGAAAATTACAATGAGCAGTTCTTC
NA	TRBV7-3	NA	TRBJ2-3	CASSLQVLTEGGTQYF	TGTGCCAGCAGCTTACAGGTGCTTACCGAGGGCGGTACGCAGTATTTT
NA	TRBV5-5	NA	TRBJ1-1	CASSAPGTGAFF	TGTGCCAGCAGCGCGCCCGGGACTGGAGCTTTCTTT
NA	TRBV5-1	TRBD1	TRBJ1-2	CASSTLDRGYGYTF	TGCGCCAGCAGCACCCTCGACAGGGGCTATGGCTACACCTTC
NA	TRBV24-1	TRBD1	TRBJ1-4	CATSPGTGVNEKLFF	TGTGCCACCAGCCCCGGGACAGGGGTCAATGAAAAACTGTTTTTT
NA	TRBV3-1/TRBV3-2	NA	TRBJ1-1	CASSQEGGGSLNTEAFF	TGTGCCAGCAGCCAAGAAGGGGGAGGGTCCTTGAACACTGAAGCTTTCTTT
NA	TRBV6-5	TRBD1	TRBJ2-1	CASSLTGTVQFF	TGTGCCAGCAGTTTGACAGGGACGGTGCAGTTCTTC
NA	TRBV19	NA	TRBJ1-4	CASSPRDRQLFF	TGTGCCAGTAGTCCCCGAGACAGACAGCTGTTTTTT
NA	TRBV18	TRBD1	TRBJ2-5	CASSTTRDRGQEETQYF	TGTGCCAGCTCAACAACCCGAGACAGGGGGCAAGAGGAGACCCAGTACTTC